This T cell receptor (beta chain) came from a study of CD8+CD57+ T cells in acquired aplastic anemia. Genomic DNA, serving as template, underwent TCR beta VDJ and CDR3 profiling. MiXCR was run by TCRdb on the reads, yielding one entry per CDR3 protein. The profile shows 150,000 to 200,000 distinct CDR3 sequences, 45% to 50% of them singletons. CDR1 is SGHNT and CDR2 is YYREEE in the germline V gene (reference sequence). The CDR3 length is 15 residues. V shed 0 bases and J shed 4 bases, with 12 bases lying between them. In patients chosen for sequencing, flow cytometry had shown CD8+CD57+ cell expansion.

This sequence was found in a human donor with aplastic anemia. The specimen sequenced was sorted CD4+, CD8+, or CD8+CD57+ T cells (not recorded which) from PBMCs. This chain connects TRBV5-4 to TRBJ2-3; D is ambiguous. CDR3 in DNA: TGTGCCAGCAGCTTGGCGTCAGAGCGAGCAGATACGCAGTATTTT. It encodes CASSLASERADTQYF.